These 24 T cell receptor beta chains originate from one sample sequenced in a study of cytomegalovirus exposure and HLA in healthy donors. A multiplex PCR was run with 60 Vbeta primers and 13 Jbeta primers. The method was immunoSEQ multiplex PCR; TCRdb's version includes in-frame clones alone and lacks a portion of them. The repertoire holds approximately 51,000 clones, with around 74% as singletons. Input material: PBMCs. The receptors were gathered from a man younger than 40 in good health and CMV-seronegative.

The V call is TRBV5-1, the J call TRBJ2-5, with D perhaps matching TRBD2 (6 bases). The ends were cut back, 0 bases at V and 2 bases at J, with 8 bases in the middle. Germline-derived CDR1 and CDR2 are SGHRS and YFSETQ. The CDR3 has 14 amino acids. The CDR3: CASSLAGVQETQYF. CDR3 DNA sequence: TGCGCCAGCAGCTTGGCGGGAGTTCAAGAGACCCAGTACTTC.

J is TRBJ2-7 and V is TRBV7-6; possible D gene TRBD1, 6 bases. This CDR3 has 14 amino acids. V was trimmed by 5 bases and J by 2 bases, leaving 13 bases between them. The germline V gene encodes CDR1 SGHVS and CDR2 FNYEAQ. The CDR3 nucleotides read TGTGCCAGCAGCGTACAGGGTTCGACCTACGAGCAGTACTTC. This translates into CASSVQGSTYEQYF.

The V gene is TRBV29-1, the J gene TRBJ2-1; 7 bases fit TRBD1. Germline V CDR1 and CDR2: SQVTM, ANQGSEA. CDR3 size: 15 residues. After removal of 3 bases from V and 8 bases from J, the junction contained 13 bases not matched to a gene. The CDR3 loop is CSVEMIPGQMDEQFF. The CDR3 region has the DNA TGCAGCGTTGAGATGATTCCGGGACAGATGGATGAGCAGTTCTTC.

This chain uses TRBV30 with TRBJ2-1; the D gene is possibly TRBD2 (5 bases). The CDR3 has 15 residues. Per germline, CDR1 GTSNPN and CDR2 SVGIG (reference sequence). The V end was cut by 1 base, the J end by 0 bases, with 10 bases between. The CDR3 DNA reads as TGTGCCTGGAGTGGGGCAACTAGCTCCTACAATGAGCAGTTCTTC. Protein sequence: CAWSGATSSYNEQFF.

Judged by abundance, this clone is medium-sized. The V and J genes are TRBV14 and TRBJ2-3; 8 bases align to TRBD1. The CDR3 contains 18 residues. In germline, CDR1 is SGHDN, CDR2 FVKESK. Trimming took 0 bases from V and 3 from J; bases not matched to a gene: 11. The CDR3 coding sequence is TGTGCCAGCAGCCAAGATTTGACACAGGGGGATGGAACAGATACGCAGTATTTT. Its protein is CASSQDLTQGDGTDTQYF. The full variable domain, rest sourced from reference TRBV14 and TRBJ2-3, is EAGVTQFPSHSVIEKGQTVTLRCDPISGHDNLYWYRRVMGKEIKFLLHFVKESKQDESGMPNNRFLAERTGGTYSTLKVQPAELEDSGVYFCASSQDLTQGDGTDTQYFGPGTRLTVL.

V is TRBV30 and J is TRBJ2-7, with D uncertain. The germline CDR1 and CDR2 sequences are GTSNPN and SVGIG (reference sequence). This CDR3 is 11 amino acids long. V lost 8 bases and J 4 bases, leaving 12 bases between the germline ends. CDR3 region: CAAQLVYEQYF. CDR3 bases: TGTGCCGCCCAGCTAGTATACGAGCAGTACTTC. Using reference TRBV30 and TRBJ2-7 for the parts outside the CDR3, the full variable domain is SQTIHQWPATLVQPVGSPLSLECTVEGTSNPNLYWYRQAAGRGLQLLFYSVGIGQISSEVPQNLSASRPQDRQFILSSKKLLLSDSGFYLCAAQLVYEQYFGPGTRLTVT.

The chain couples TRBV27 to TRBJ2-1; 8 positions agree with TRBD2. Trimming cost V 5 bases and J 8 bases; bases outside gene matches: 11. Germline V gives CDR1 MNHEY, CDR2 SMNVEV (reference sequence). The CDR3 is made up of 15 amino acids. CDR3 protein: CASSQGLVFLDEQFF. CDR3 sequence (DNA): TGTGCCAGCAGTCAGGGACTAGTTTTTTTAGATGAGCAGTTCTTC.

V usage is TRBV11-1 and J usage is TRBJ2-5; no definite D call. The V end was cut by 3 bases, the J end by 0 bases, with 20 bases between. CDR1 SGHAT and CDR2 FQDESV come from the germline V gene (reference sequence). The CDR3 sequence is 18 residues long. DNA for the CDR3: TGTGCCAGCAGCTTCGAGCCGCGCGACTTACCTTACCAAGAGACCCAGTACTTC. Residues: CASSFEPRDLPYQETQYF.

The chain carries TRBV5-4 and TRBJ2-1; the D gene is possibly TRBD2 (5 bases). Trimming stripped 5 bases from V and 4 bases from J, with 16 bases between. CDR1 and CDR2 (germline): SGHNT, YYREEE (reference sequence). The CDR3 totals 15 residues. The CDR3 DNA follows: TGTGCCAGCAGGCGGGCGGGTTCGGGGTACAATGAGCAGTTCTTC. Protein sequence: CASRRAGSGYNEQFF. Using reference TRBV5-4 and TRBJ2-1 for the parts outside the CDR3, the full variable domain is ETGVTQSPTHLIKTRGQQVTLRCSSQSGHNTVSWYQQALGQGPQFIFQYYREEENGRGNFPPRFSGLQFPNYSSELNVNALELDDSALYLCASRRAGSGYNEQFFGPGTRLTVL.

This chain uses TRBV5-1 with TRBJ1-1, with D uncertain. Trimming took off 2 bases at V and 1 base at J, with 21 bases between the two ends. The CDR3 has 18 residues. Germline assignment: CDR1 SGHRS and CDR2 YFSETQ. The CDR3 nucleotides are TGCGCCAGCAGCTTCTCTGGTTCGACACCACGCCAGAACACTGAAGCTTTCTTT. It translates to CASSFSGSTPRQNTEAFF.

The chain links TRBV4-1 to TRBJ2-1, with a tentative D call TRBD2 (5 bases). Per germline, CDR1 MGHRA and CDR2 YSYEKL. V was cut by 1 base and J by 8 bases, with 9 bases left in between. The CDR3 covers 13 residues. For the CDR3, the DNA is TGCGCCAGCAGCCAAGGGACTTATGATGAGCAGTTCTTC. This encodes CASSQGTYDEQFF.

Notes on this clone: Without the conserved terminal phenylalanine or tryptophan, this CDR3 likely stems from a read error. The chain links TRBV10-3 to TRBJ2-6; D is ambiguous. The germline V gene encodes CDR1 ENHRY and CDR2 SYGVKD. Trimming pared 7 bases from V and 0 bases from J, leaving 16 bases between. CDR3 length equals 17 residues. The CDR3 DNA reads TGTGCCATCACTGGGCGGACCTCTGGCTCTGGGGCCAACGTCCTGACTGTC. Translated, it gives CAITGRTSGSGANVLTV.

The chain combines TRBV6-5 with TRBJ2-1, with D possibly being TRBD2 (6 bases). CDR1 and CDR2 (germline): MNHEY, SVGAGI. V was clipped by 6 bases and J by 4 bases, with 16 bases between them. CDR3 length: 15 amino acids. CDR3 DNA: TGTGCCAGCAGACCCACTCGGAGCGGGTACAATGAGCAGTTCTTC. Protein sequence: CASRPTRSGYNEQFF.

V usage is TRBV19 and J usage is TRBJ2-7; TRBD2 agrees at 12 bases. Germline-derived CDR1 and CDR2 are LNHDA and SQIVND (reference sequence). This CDR3 is built from 17 residues. V lost 6 bases, J lost 4 bases, and 13 bases stayed unmatched. The DNA for the CDR3 is TGTGCCAGTAGCCGCACTCTAGCGGGAGGGAGCCGGTACGAGCAGTACTTC. Its translation is CASSRTLAGGSRYEQYF.

The V and J genes are TRBV19 and TRBJ1-2; 9 positions agree with TRBD1. This CDR3 spans 14 amino acids. V shed 4 bases, J shed 6 bases, and the junction held 6 bases outside the gene matches. Per germline, CDR1 LNHDA and CDR2 SQIVND (reference sequence). CDR3 bases: TGTGCCAGTAGTAATCCGGGACAGGGAAATGGCTACACCTTC. This encodes CASSNPGQGNGYTF.

As to this clone: The CDR3 ends on some other residue instead of the conserved phenylalanine or tryptophan, so this is likely a read error. This chain uses TRBV19 with TRBJ1-5; 7 positions match TRBD1. Germline assignment: CDR1 LNHDA and CDR2 SQIVND (reference sequence). V shed 6 bases and J 4 bases; nucleotides not matched to a gene: 6. The CDR3 sequence is 14 residues long. CDR3 region: CASRNRQGNQPQHV. CDR3 bases: TGTGCCAGTAGGAACCGACAGGGAAATCAGCCCCAGCATGTT.

This chain connects TRBV6-4 to TRBJ2-1; D might be TRBD1 (5 bases). There are 18 residues in the CDR3. Per the germline V gene, CDR1 is MRHNA and CDR2 is SNTAGT. V lost 6 bases and J lost 0, with 21 bases in between. The CDR3 bases are TGTGCCAGCAGAAGAACAGGAGTAGCTCTTAGCTCCTACAATGAGCAGTTCTTC. Amino acid sequence: CASRRTGVALSSYNEQFF.

This chain's CDR3 is CASSLDGQPHQPQHF. CDR3 in DNA: TGTGCCAGCAGCTTAGACGGACAGCCACATCAGCCCCAGCATTTT. The V call is TRBV7-2, the J call TRBJ1-5, with a weak D call TRBD1 (6 bases). Germline assignment: CDR1 SGHTA and CDR2 FQGNSA. V was clipped by 1 base and J by 5 bases, with 12 bases between them. CDR3 length equals 15 residues.

The gene calls are TRBV27 and TRBJ1-1, with TRBD1 matching over 7 bases. The CDR3 has 19 amino acids. Losses at the gene ends were 3 bases for V and 3 bases for J; bases not matched to a gene: 19. Germline V gene lookup returns CDR1 MNHEY and CDR2 SMNVEV (reference sequence). CDR3 residues: CASSLVRGTSQGRHTEAFF. CDR3 coding DNA: TGTGCCAGCAGTTTGGTTCGGGGCACCTCACAGGGGAGGCACACTGAAGCTTTCTTT.

The J gene is TRBJ2-3, the V gene TRBV5-1, with 8 positions matching TRBD1. The V segment lost 0 bases and the J segment 1 base; nucleotides outside the gene matches: 7. The CDR3 covers 17 residues. From germline, CDR1 is SGHRS and CDR2 YFSETQ. CDR3 in DNA: TGCGCCAGCAGCTTGGGACAGGGGTTTGGGGGCACAGATACGCAGTATTTT. Protein sequence: CASSLGQGFGGTDTQYF.

The V gene is TRBV27, the J gene TRBJ1-6, with D unresolved. This CDR3 spans 15 amino acids. Germline CDR1 reads MNHEY; CDR2 reads SMNVEV (reference sequence). Trimming stripped 7 bases from V and 8 bases from J, with 18 bases between. The CDR3 bases are TGTGCCAGCAATTCCCCTTTGGGCGGGCATTCACCCCTCCACTTT. Its translation: CASNSPLGGHSPLHF.

This clone has a handful of counts. V usage is TRBV6-5 and J usage is TRBJ1-5, with D uncertain. Trimming took off 8 bases at V and 1 base at J, with 9 bases between the two ends. This CDR3 has 13 residues. Germline loops: CDR1 MNHEY, CDR2 SVGAGI. As DNA, the CDR3 is TGTGCCAGCGGTCAGCGAAGCAATCAGCCCCAGCATTTT. Translation gives CASGQRSNQPQHF.

The V gene is TRBV6-1, the J gene TRBJ1-2; D unresolved. V was shortened by 7 bases and J by 4 bases, with 16 bases between the two germline ends. This CDR3 spans 14 amino acids. Germline loops: CDR1 MNHNS, CDR2 SASEGT. CDR3: CASKQLTVSYGYTF. The CDR3 region has the DNA TGTGCCAGCAAACAGCTGACGGTATCCTATGGCTACACCTTC.

The chain employs TRBV13 and TRBJ2-1; no clear D gene. CDR1 is PRHDT and CDR2 is FYEKMQ in the germline V gene (reference sequence). The CDR3 sequence is 14 residues long. V was pared by 5 bases and J by 7 bases, with 15 bases between. The CDR3: CASSPPERRNEQFF. The CDR3, as DNA: TGTGCCAGCAGCCCACCGGAGCGACGTAATGAGCAGTTCTTC.